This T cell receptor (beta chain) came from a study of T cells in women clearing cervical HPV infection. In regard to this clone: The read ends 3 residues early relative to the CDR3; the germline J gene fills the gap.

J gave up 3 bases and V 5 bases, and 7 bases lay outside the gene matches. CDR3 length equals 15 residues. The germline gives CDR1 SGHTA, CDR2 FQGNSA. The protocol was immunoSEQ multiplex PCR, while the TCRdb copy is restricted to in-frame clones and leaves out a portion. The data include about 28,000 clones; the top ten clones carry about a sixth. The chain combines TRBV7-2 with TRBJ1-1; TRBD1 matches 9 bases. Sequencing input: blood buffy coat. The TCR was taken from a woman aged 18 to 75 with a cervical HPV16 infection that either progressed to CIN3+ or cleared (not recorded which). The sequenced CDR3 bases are TGTGCCAGCAGCGAACAGGGGGCTGGTTACACTGAA. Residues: CASSEQGAGYTE. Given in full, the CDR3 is CASSEQGAGYTEAFF.